The source of this T cell receptor (beta chain) is a study of blood T cell repertoires in COVID-19 (dated by TCRdb to about 2020). Turning to the overall study: Collaborator samples came from the United States, Italy and Spain and covered acute and convalescent phases of COVID-19. HLA class I and class II types, where available, came from metadata supplied by the sample provider rather than from assay-based typing. The prospective study material was composed of cDNA or gDNA derived from T cells, B-cell-depleted T cells, or PBMCs. The repertoires were released in a freely available public database intended as a resource for research on the immune response to SARS-CoV-2. Nearly every sample came with metadata listing a de-identified subject ID, COVID-19 status, age in years and sex. Samples were obtained from the ongoing ImmuneRACE study (first 160 participants) and from 1,200 or so subjects provided by 6 global collaborators. Subjects who had been exposed to COVID-19, were actively infected with it, or had recovered from it provided the deeply sampled blood TCRbeta repertoires that made up the dataset. Study-wide findings and limitations: The amount of clinical and demographic metadata varied by source and participant and was provided uncurated.

TCRbeta CDR3 regions were amplified from genomic DNA using the immunoSEQ Assay, a bias-controlled multiplex PCR. The paper's data handling went like this. The number of nucleated cells in each sample was estimated from the amplification of reference gene primers within the assay. To quantify the absolute abundance of each unique TCRbeta CDR3 rearrangement, sequence reads were collapsed and filtered. For each sample, productive Simpson clonality was calculated as the square root of Simpson's diversity index over productive rearrangements. TCRdb took over this immuneACCESS table, retaining in-frame rearrangements with V and J assigned. Such tables are incomplete; in checked studies, under half of the missing clones stem from an unresolved V gene, and the remainder is unexplained. The V and J calls and clone size come from that table; D and trimming were worked out from the DNA. The sample table records approximately 140,000 clones; roughly 89% of these occur just once. Of the sample, roughly 5.7% is held by the ten largest clones.

In the prospective study, participants were roughly 18 to 89 years old, resided in fewer than 25 geographic areas of the United States, and were enrolled through a virtual design. Cohort assignment in the prospective study relied on participant-reported clinical history from a screening survey and a study questionnaire. Exposed participants were defined as having been in contact with someone with a PCR-confirmed or clinician-diagnosed COVID-19 case within 2 weeks of study entry. In the prospective study, whole blood, serum and a nasopharyngeal or oropharyngeal swab were collected from each participant by mobile phlebotomists. Additional blood draws and questionnaires over an approximately 2-month period could optionally be provided by prospective study participants. Before DNA extraction, blood samples from the prospective study were shipped at room temperature or frozen. Including cysteine and phenylalanine, the CDR3 has 19 amino acids. Kept here is only the CDR3 DNA, which spans 57 bases and is read in frame from base 1. Trimmed from V: 1 base; trimmed from J: 0 bases; junction bases lacking a gene match: 12. In the germline V gene, CDR1 corresponds to LGHNA and CDR2 to YNFKEQ.

In this sample, this clone turned up a few times. Its specific antigen is unknown. Base-call qualities are not available, and no considerably larger clone is one nucleotide away. The specimen sequenced was PBMCs or T cells enriched from blood (not recorded which). The clonotype comes from a woman between 50 and 59 years old who had been exposed to COVID-19. The chain is encoded by TRBV4-2 joined to TRBJ1-3, and 7 junctional nucleotides match TRBD1. Here the CDR3 is given as CASSQAATSYRGSGNTIYF. DNA sequence: TGTGCCAGCAGCCAAGCGGCGACCTCCTACAGGGGCTCTGGAAACACCATATATTTT.